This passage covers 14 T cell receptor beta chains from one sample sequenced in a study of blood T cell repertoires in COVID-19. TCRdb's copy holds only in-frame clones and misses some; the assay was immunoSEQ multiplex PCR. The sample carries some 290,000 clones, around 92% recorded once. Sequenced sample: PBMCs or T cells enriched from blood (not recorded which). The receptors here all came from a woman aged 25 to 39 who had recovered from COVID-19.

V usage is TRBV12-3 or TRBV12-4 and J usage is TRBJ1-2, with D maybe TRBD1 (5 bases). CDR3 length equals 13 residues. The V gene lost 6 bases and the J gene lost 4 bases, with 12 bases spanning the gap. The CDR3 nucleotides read TGTGCCAGCAGCTCTGGGAGGGGCTATGGCTACACCTTC. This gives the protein CASSSGRGYGYTF.

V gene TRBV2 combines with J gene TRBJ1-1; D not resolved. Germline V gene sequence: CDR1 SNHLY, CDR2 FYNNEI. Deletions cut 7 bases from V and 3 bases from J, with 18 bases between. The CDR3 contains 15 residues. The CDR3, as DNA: TGTGCCAGCACTCGAGGGCGGGGTGGGGACACTGAAGCTTTCTTT. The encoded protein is CASTRGRGGDTEAFF.

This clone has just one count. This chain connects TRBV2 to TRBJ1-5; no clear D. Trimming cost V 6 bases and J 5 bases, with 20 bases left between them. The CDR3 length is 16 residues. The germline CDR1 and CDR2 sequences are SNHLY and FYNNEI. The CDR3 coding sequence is TGTGCCAGCAGCTCCCGCGTTGGTCTCGGGGATCAGCCCCAGCATTTT. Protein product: CASSSRVGLGDQPQHF.

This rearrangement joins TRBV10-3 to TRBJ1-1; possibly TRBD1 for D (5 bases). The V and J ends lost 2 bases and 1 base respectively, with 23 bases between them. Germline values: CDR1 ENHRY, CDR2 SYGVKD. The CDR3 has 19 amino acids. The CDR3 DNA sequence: TGTGCCATCAGTGAGCGTTTTGGGCAGGGAAGGTGGGGGAACACTGAAGCTTTCTTT. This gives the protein CAISERFGQGRWGNTEAFF.

CDR3: CASSLSPGQATSNQPQHF. The CDR3 DNA is TGTGCCAGCAGCCTGAGCCCGGGACAGGCTACTAGCAATCAGCCCCAGCATTTT. This chain uses TRBV11-2 with TRBJ1-5; the match to TRBD1 covers 8 bases. The CDR3 is 18 amino acids. J was trimmed by 0 bases and V by 5 bases; bases with no gene match: 12. Germline V lookup: CDR1 SGHAT, CDR2 FQNNGV.

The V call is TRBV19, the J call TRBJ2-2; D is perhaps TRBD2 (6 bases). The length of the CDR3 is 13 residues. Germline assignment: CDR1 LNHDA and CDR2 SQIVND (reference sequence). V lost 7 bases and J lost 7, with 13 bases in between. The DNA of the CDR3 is TGTGCCAGTAAGGGTGGAGGGGACGGGGAGCTGTTTTTT. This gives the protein CASKGGGDGELFF. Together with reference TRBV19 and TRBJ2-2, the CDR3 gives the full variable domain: DGGITQSPKYLFRKEGQNVTLSCEQNLNHDAMYWYRQDPGQGLRLIYYSQIVNDFQKGDIAEGYSVSREKKESFPLTVTSAQKNPTAFYLCASKGGGDGELFFGEGSRLTVL.

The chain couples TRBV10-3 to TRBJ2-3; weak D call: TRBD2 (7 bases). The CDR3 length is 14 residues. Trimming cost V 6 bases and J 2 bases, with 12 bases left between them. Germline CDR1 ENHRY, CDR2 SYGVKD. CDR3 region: CAISQGRATDTQYF. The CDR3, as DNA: TGTGCCATCAGCCAGGGGAGGGCCACAGATACGCAGTATTTT.

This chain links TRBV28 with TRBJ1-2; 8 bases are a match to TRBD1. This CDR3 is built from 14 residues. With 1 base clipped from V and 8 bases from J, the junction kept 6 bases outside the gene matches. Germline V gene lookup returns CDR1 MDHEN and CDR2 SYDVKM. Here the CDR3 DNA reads TGTGCCAGCAGTTTATTGGACAGGGACGGAGGCTACACCTTC. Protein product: CASSLLDRDGGYTF.

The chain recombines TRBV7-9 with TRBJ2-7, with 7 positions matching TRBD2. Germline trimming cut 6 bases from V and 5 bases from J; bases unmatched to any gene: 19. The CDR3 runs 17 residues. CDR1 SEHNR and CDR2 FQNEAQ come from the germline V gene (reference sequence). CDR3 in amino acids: CASSSNRRTRIFDEQYF. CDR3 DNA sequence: TGTGCCAGCAGTAGCAATCGTAGGACTAGAATTTTCGACGAGCAGTACTTC.

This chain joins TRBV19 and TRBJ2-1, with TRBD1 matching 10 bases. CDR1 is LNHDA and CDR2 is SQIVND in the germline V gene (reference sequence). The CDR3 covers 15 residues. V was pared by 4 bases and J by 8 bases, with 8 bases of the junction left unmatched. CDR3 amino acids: CASSTGQGSFDEQFF. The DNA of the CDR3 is TGTGCCAGTAGTACGGGACAGGGGTCATTTGATGAGCAGTTCTTC.

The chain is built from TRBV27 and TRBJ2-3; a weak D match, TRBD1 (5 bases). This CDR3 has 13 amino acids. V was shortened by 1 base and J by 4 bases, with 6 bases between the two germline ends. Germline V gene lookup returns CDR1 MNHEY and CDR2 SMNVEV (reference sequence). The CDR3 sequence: CASSLLGADTQYF. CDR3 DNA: TGTGCCAGCAGTTTATTAGGGGCAGATACGCAGTATTTT.

Here the CDR3 reads CASSQGQGYFGYTF. The DNA of the CDR3 is TGTGCCAGCAGCCAAGGACAGGGGTACTTTGGCTACACCTTC. V usage is TRBV3-1 (or the pseudogene TRBV3-2) and J usage is TRBJ1-2; 8 bases match TRBD1. Trimming cost V 1 base and J 7 bases; bases outside gene matches: 5. Germline CDR1 reads LGHDT; CDR2 reads YNNKEL (reference sequence). The CDR3 extends over 14 amino acids.

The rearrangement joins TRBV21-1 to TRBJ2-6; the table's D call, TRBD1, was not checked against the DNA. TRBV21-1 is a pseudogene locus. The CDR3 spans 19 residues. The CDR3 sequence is CASSTGDRGTSSGANVLTF. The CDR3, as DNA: TGTGCCAGCAGCACAGGGGACAGGGGTACCTCCTCTGGGGCCAACGTCCTGACTTTC.

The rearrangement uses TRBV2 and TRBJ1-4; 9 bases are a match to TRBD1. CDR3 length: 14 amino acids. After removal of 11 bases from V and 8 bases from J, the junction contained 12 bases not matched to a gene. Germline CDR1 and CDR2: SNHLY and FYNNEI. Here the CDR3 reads CAGTEQGASEKLFF. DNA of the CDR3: TGTGCCGGTACTGAACAGGGGGCTTCGGAAAAACTGTTTTTT.